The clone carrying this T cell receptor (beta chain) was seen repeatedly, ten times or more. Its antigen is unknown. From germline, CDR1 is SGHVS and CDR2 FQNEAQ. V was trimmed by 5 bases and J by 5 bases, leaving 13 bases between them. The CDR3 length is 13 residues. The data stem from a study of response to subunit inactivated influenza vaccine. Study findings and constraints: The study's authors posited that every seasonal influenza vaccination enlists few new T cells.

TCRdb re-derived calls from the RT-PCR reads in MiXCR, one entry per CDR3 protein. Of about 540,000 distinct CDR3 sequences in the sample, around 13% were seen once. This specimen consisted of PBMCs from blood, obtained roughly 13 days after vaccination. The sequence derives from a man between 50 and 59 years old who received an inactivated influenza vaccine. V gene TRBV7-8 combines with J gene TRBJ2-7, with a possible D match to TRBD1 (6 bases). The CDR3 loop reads CASSLNRDDEQYF. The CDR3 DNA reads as TGTGCCAGCAGCCTTAACAGGGATGACGAGCAGTACTTC.